Described below is a single T cell receptor beta chain sequence and its context. Antigen: not known. The table came from immunoSEQ multiplex PCR; TCRdb's copy has only in-frame clones and leaves some out. This sample has 100,000 to 150,000 clones, with 85% to 90% found just once. These data belong to a study of T cell responses to AZD1222 COVID-19 vaccine. Overall study findings and caveats: CD4 TCRs associated with vaccination spanned spike, dominating at 160-218 and 743-854.

V shed 11 bases, J shed 2 bases, and the junction held 9 bases outside the gene matches. Germline CDR1 and CDR2: MRHNA and SNTAGT. The CDR3 has 15 residues. This material consisted of peripheral blood, taken 28 days after the second AZD1222 dose. The chain combines TRBV6-4 with TRBJ2-2, with 9 bases identical to TRBD2. This receptor was obtained from an adult who received the AZD1222 COVID-19 vaccine. The CDR3 DNA reads TGTGCCTCCGGAGAAGCGGGGGGAAACACCGGGGAGCTGTTTTTT. Protein product: CASGEAGGNTGELFF.